The 32 T cell receptor beta chains in this list originate from one sample, sequenced in a study of circulating and synovial CD4+ cells in juvenile arthritis. Data came from immunoSEQ multiplex PCR; TCRdb stores just in-frame clones and leaves some out. This sample yields about 32,000 clones, of which over 85% are seen a single time; roughly 3.1% belongs to the top ten. Sequenced input: CD4+ T cells from blood. The origin of the receptors is a human donor with juvenile idiopathic arthritis.

This clone was counted once. One end of the junction varies from germline; a read error may be responsible. The genes are TRBV7-9 and TRBJ2-5; D may be TRBD2 (6 bases). Germline V gene lookup returns CDR1 SEHNR and CDR2 FQNEAQ (reference sequence). There are 15 residues in the CDR3. In nucleotides, the CDR3 is TGTGCCAGCAGCGTAGCGGTAGCGTTAGCGGAGACCCAGTACTTC. Translated: CASSVAVALAETQYF.

The chain carries TRBV5-4 and TRBJ2-5; a weak D match, TRBD1 (7 bases). Trimming removed 4 bases at V and 2 bases at J, with 21 bases between. Germline loops: CDR1 SGHNT, CDR2 YYREEE (reference sequence). This CDR3 contains 17 residues. This CDR3 reads CASSLRPGGRGQETQYF. CDR3 nucleotides: TGTGCCAGCAGCCTTCGTCCAGGGGGTCGGGGGCAAGAGACCCAGTACTTC.

The chain couples TRBV29-1 to TRBJ2-7; possible D gene TRBD2, 7 bases. CDR1 is SQVTM and CDR2 is ANQGSEA in the germline V gene. The CDR3 extends over 14 amino acids. V dropped 5 bases and J dropped 2 bases, with 16 bases sitting between them. The CDR3, as DNA: TGCAGCGTTTGGGGGGCTAGCGGAACCTACGAGCAGTACTTC. This translates into CSVWGASGTYEQYF.

J is TRBJ1-1 and V is TRBV7-9, with D possibly TRBD1 on 5 matching bases. V dropped 4 bases and J dropped 3 bases, with 9 bases sitting between them. Germline CDR1 is SEHNR and CDR2 is FQNEAQ (reference sequence). The CDR3 spans 13 residues. CDR3 protein: CASSWGRDTEAFF. In DNA, the CDR3 is TGTGCCAGCAGCTGGGGCCGGGACACTGAAGCTTTCTTT.

The chain employs TRBV28 and TRBJ1-2, with D unresolved. Germline CDR1 is MDHEN and CDR2 is SYDVKM. The V gene lost 4 bases and the J gene lost 5 bases, with 5 bases spanning the gap. This CDR3 is 11 amino acids long. The CDR3 DNA follows: TGTGCCAGCAGTTGGAGGTATGGCTACACCTTC. Translation gives CASSWRYGYTF.

The rearrangement uses TRBV5-1 and TRBJ2-5; TRBD2 is a possible D gene (5 bases). Germline CDR1 reads SGHRS; CDR2 reads YFSETQ. The CDR3 has 15 amino acids. Trimming took off 1 base at V and 5 bases at J, with 15 bases between the two ends. In DNA, the CDR3 is TGCGCCAGCAGCTTGACTGGGAGAACTGAGGAGACCCAGTACTTC. Translated, it gives CASSLTGRTEETQYF. The entire variable domain, with the rest obtained from reference TRBV5-1 and TRBJ2-5, is as follows: KAGVTQTPRYLIKTRGQQVTLSCSPISGHRSVSWYQQTPGQGLQFLFEYFSETQRNKGNFPGRFSGRQFSNSRSEMNVSTLELGDSALYLCASSLTGRTEETQYFGPGTRLLVL.

The rearrangement uses TRBV5-1 and TRBJ2-1, with 8 bases matching TRBD2. V trimming: 4 bases; J trimming: 13 bases; junction bases outside the gene matches: 16. CDR1 SGHRS and CDR2 YFSETQ come from the germline V gene. The CDR3 covers 15 residues. CDR3 residues: CASSPPGLEGRRQFF. CDR3 nucleotides: TGCGCCAGCAGCCCTCCGGGACTAGAAGGGCGTCGACAGTTCTTC.

This chain uses TRBV19 with TRBJ2-1; tentatively, D is TRBD2 (6 bases). The CDR3 runs to 18 residues. With 1 base removed from V and 0 bases from J, the gap between germline ends came to 16 bases. Germline V gene sequence: CDR1 LNHDA, CDR2 SQIVND (reference sequence). The CDR3 DNA sequence: TGTGCCAGTAGTATAGGGCTAGCGTATAAAAGCTCCTACAATGAGCAGTTCTTC. Encoded protein: CASSIGLAYKSSYNEQFF.

The CDR3 protein is CASSLDTSGPQFF. The CDR3 DNA sequence: TGCGCCAGCAGCTTGGACACTAGCGGGCCGCAGTTCTTC. The rearrangement uses TRBV5-1 and TRBJ2-1, with 9 bases lining up with TRBD2. The germline CDR1 and CDR2 sequences are SGHRS and YFSETQ. The CDR3 loop spans 13 amino acids. Losses at the gene ends were 0 bases for V and 12 bases for J; bases not matched to a gene: 4.

The chain employs TRBV28 and TRBJ2-7; D unclear. The CDR3 is made up of 12 amino acids. In germline, CDR1 is MDHEN, CDR2 SYDVKM. Trimming took 2 bases from V and 4 from J, leaving 6 bases between them. The CDR3 DNA reads TGTGCCAGCAGTTTAGGGCAGTACGAGCAGTACTTC. It is translated as CASSLGQYEQYF.

The chain uses TRBV5-1 and TRBJ2-1, with TRBD2 identical over 13 bases. V shed 4 bases and J 0 bases; nucleotides not matched to a gene: 1. CDR3 length: 16 amino acids. Germline V CDR1 and CDR2: SGHRS, YFSETQ. Written as DNA, the CDR3 is TGCGCCAGCAGCCGGACTAGCGGGGGCTCCTACAATGAGCAGTTCTTC. Its protein is CASSRTSGGSYNEQFF.

V gene TRBV28 combines with J gene TRBJ2-7; tentative D call: TRBD2 (6 bases). CDR1 is MDHEN, CDR2 SYDVKM, per germline. This CDR3 is built from 13 residues. Deletions cut 5 bases from V and 2 bases from J, with 10 bases between. The CDR3 is CASSGGTPYEQYF. CDR3 DNA: TGTGCCAGCAGTGGAGGGACCCCCTACGAGCAGTACTTC.

V gene TRBV11-3 combines with J gene TRBJ2-1; the D is unclear. The CDR3 has 16 amino acids. Germline values: CDR1 SGHNT, CDR2 YENEEA. V was trimmed by 1 base and J by 0 bases, leaving 10 bases between them. CDR3 residues: CASSLGGSLSYNEQFF. CDR3 coding DNA: TGTGCCAGCAGCTTAGGCGGTAGCCTCTCCTACAATGAGCAGTTCTTC.

The chain recombines TRBV6-6 with TRBJ1-2; 8 positions match TRBD1. There are 14 residues in the CDR3. CDR1 is MNHNY and CDR2 is SVGAGI in the germline V gene (reference sequence). V lost 10 bases and J lost 6; bases outside the gene matches: 13. CDR3 bases: TGTGCCACCAGGTATACCAGGGGGCCGAATGGCTACACCTTC. Translation: CATRYTRGPNGYTF.

This clone was observed once. The J gene is TRBJ2-3, the V gene TRBV7-9; D gene ambiguous. The CDR3 loop spans 13 amino acids. The germline V and J ends were trimmed by 3 bases and 5 bases, with 9 bases remaining between them. Germline V CDR1 and CDR2: SEHNR, FQNEAQ (reference sequence). As DNA, the CDR3 is TGTGCCAGCAGCTTCACAGTCGGAGATACGCAGTATTTT. Protein: CASSFTVGDTQYF.

The chain recombines TRBV28 with TRBJ2-5; TRBD1 agrees at 10 bases. The germline V gene has CDR1 MDHEN and CDR2 SYDVKM. Losses at the gene ends were 5 bases for V and 4 bases for J; bases not matched to a gene: 7. This CDR3 comprises 15 residues. CDR3 DNA: TGTGCCAGCAGTCGGACAGGGGGTGGACGAGAGACCCAGTACTTC. Encoded protein: CASSRTGGGRETQYF.

The chain links TRBV5-6 to TRBJ1-1, with TRBD1 as a possible D gene (5 bases). V lost 4 bases and J 1 base, leaving 11 bases between the germline ends. This CDR3 region has 14 residues. Per the germline V gene, CDR1 is SGHDT and CDR2 is YYEEEE. CDR3 DNA: TGTGCCAGCAGCCTACAGACAGCGAACACTGAAGCTTTCTTT. Translated: CASSLQTANTEAFF.

The chain uses TRBV19 and TRBJ1-1; D is unresolved. The CDR3 totals 14 residues. Trimming left V 6 bases short and J 5 bases short, with 16 bases between. Germline V gene data show CDR1 as LNHDA and CDR2 as SQIVND (reference sequence). CDR3 nucleotides: TGTGCCAGTAGGGCGGACGAGGGCTGGACTGAAGCTTTCTTT. Amino acids: CASRADEGWTEAFF. Based on the CDR3 plus reference TRBV19 and TRBJ1-1, the full variable domain is DGGITQSPKYLFRKEGQNVTLSCEQNLNHDAMYWYRQDPGQGLRLIYYSQIVNDFQKGDIAEGYSVSREKKESFPLTVTSAQKNPTAFYLCASRADEGWTEAFFGQGTRLTVV.

The rearrangement joins TRBV18 to TRBJ2-1; 10 nucleotides line up with TRBD1. This CDR3 contains 15 residues. CDR1 is KGHSH and CDR2 is LQKENI in the germline V gene. V gave up 1 base and J gave up 5 bases; unmatched junction bases: 2. CDR3 sequence reads: CASSPQGQGHNEQFF. The CDR3 region has the DNA TGTGCCAGCTCACCACAGGGACAGGGGCACAATGAGCAGTTCTTC. Based on the CDR3 plus reference TRBV18 and TRBJ2-1, the full variable domain is NAGVMQNPRHLVRRRGQEARLRCSPMKGHSHVYWYRQLPEEGLKFMVYLQKENIIDESGMPKERFSAEFPKEGPSILRIQQVVRGDSAAYFCASSPQGQGHNEQFFGPGTRLTVL.

The CDR3 here is CASTKERAYGYTF. In DNA form, the CDR3 reads TGTGCCAGCACCAAAGAGAGGGCCTATGGCTACACCTTC. This sequence joins TRBV7-3 and TRBJ1-2; D gene ambiguous. Germline CDR1 and CDR2: SGHTA and FQGTGA. V lost 7 bases, J lost 4 bases, and 13 bases lay in between. The CDR3 is 13 amino acids.

The genes are TRBV6-1 and TRBJ1-1, with no clear D. Trimming left V 6 bases short and J 5 bases short, with 13 bases between. Germline-derived CDR1 and CDR2 are MNHNS and SASEGT. The CDR3 covers 13 residues. The CDR3 protein is CASSFKPGTEAFF. The DNA for the CDR3 is TGTGCCAGCAGCTTTAAGCCGGGGACTGAAGCTTTCTTT.

The rearrangement uses TRBV5-1 and TRBJ2-1; TRBD2 might be the D (6 bases). The CDR3 runs 17 residues. V lost 0 bases, J lost 4 bases, and 17 bases lay in between. Germline CDR1 is SGHRS and CDR2 is YFSETQ. The CDR3 spells CASSLVAAGPVYNEQFF. CDR3 DNA: TGCGCCAGCAGCTTGGTCGCAGCGGGCCCCGTTTACAATGAGCAGTTCTTC.

The chain combines TRBV10-2 with TRBJ1-5; D possibly corresponds to TRBD1 (6 bases). The CDR3 runs 15 residues. CDR1 WSHSY and CDR2 SAAADI come from the germline V gene. Trimming shortened V by 6 bases and J by 3 bases, and 15 bases separated the two germline ends. The CDR3 loop reads CASSLQGLNNQPQHF. The DNA for the CDR3 is TGCGCCAGCAGCTTACAGGGATTGAACAATCAGCCCCAGCATTTT.

J is TRBJ1-5 and V is TRBV5-6; D uncertain. Germline lookup yields CDR1 SGHDT and CDR2 YYEEEE. V was pared by 0 bases and J by 5 bases, with 9 bases between. This CDR3 region has 14 residues. The CDR3 loop is CASSLGARDQPQHF. DNA for the CDR3: TGTGCCAGCAGCTTGGGGGCGAGGGATCAGCCCCAGCATTTT.

CDR3 nucleotides: TGTGCCAGCAGTTTCGGGGGGGGTGCCCAGCCCCAGCATTTT. Translated, it gives CASSFGGGAQPQHF. The J gene is TRBJ1-5, the V gene TRBV28; perhaps TRBD1 as D (5 bases). This CDR3 has 14 amino acids. V lost 3 bases and J lost 7, with 13 bases in between. Germline loops: CDR1 MDHEN, CDR2 SYDVKM.

The chain joins TRBV23-1 to TRBJ1-5; a possible D gene is TRBD1 (5 bases). TRBV23-1 qualifies as an ORF whose function is uncertain. This CDR3 comprises 16 residues. V was cut by 5 bases and J by 4 bases, with 18 bases left in between. The CDR3 nucleotides read TGCGCCAGCAGTGTATTCCGGGCCAAGGGGAATCAGCCCCAGCATTTT. Its translation: CASSVFRAKGNQPQHF.

The chain joins TRBV19 to TRBJ1-2; no clear D gene. CDR3 size: 14 residues. Germline CDR1 LNHDA, CDR2 SQIVND (reference sequence). Trimming took 0 bases from V and 1 from J, leaving 6 bases between them. In DNA, the CDR3 is TGTGCCAGTAGTATAGAAGGAGTTAACTATGGCTACACCTTC. This gives the protein CASSIEGVNYGYTF.

The count of this clone is one. The rearrangement links TRBV5-1 to TRBJ2-7, with 7 bases lining up with TRBD2. This CDR3 region has 14 residues. The junction had 7 bases not matched to a gene; V was cut back by 0 bases and J by 7 bases. Looked up from germline, CDR1 is SGHRS and CDR2 is YFSETQ. Written as DNA, the CDR3 is TGCGCCAGCAGCTTGGCCCGAGCGGGAAAGGAGCAGTACTTC. This sequence encodes CASSLARAGKEQYF.

The chain uses TRBV11-2 and TRBJ1-2; 9 nucleotides match TRBD1. This CDR3 comprises 14 residues. CDR1 and CDR2 (germline): SGHAT, FQNNGV. V trimming: 5 bases; J trimming: 6 bases; junction bases outside the gene matches: 7. The DNA of the CDR3 is TGTGCCAGCAGCCGTACCCGGACAGGGGATGGCTACACCTTC. Its protein product is CASSRTRTGDGYTF.

The rearrangement links TRBV28 to TRBJ2-2; D call uncertain. The germline gives CDR1 MDHEN, CDR2 SYDVKM. V lost 3 bases to trimming and J lost 7 bases, with 6 bases between them. This CDR3 is built from 12 residues. In DNA, the CDR3 is TGTGCCAGCAGTTTGAGTCTCGGGGAGCTGTTTTTT. Amino acids: CASSLSLGELFF.

The V call is TRBV5-1, the J call TRBJ1-1; D is ambiguous. V was cut by 4 bases and J by 5 bases, with 18 bases left in between. The CDR3 consists of 15 residues. Germline CDR1 is SGHRS and CDR2 is YFSETQ. This CDR3 reads CASSPRTGEGTEAFF. DNA for the CDR3: TGCGCCAGCAGCCCTCGGACGGGTGAGGGTACTGAAGCTTTCTTT.

This chain links TRBV30 with TRBJ1-2; D not resolved. The CDR3 runs 12 residues. Germline CDR1 is GTSNPN and CDR2 is SVGIG (reference sequence). The V and J ends lost 1 base and 8 bases respectively, with 11 bases between them. The DNA for the CDR3 is TGTGCCTGGAGTGCCGGACTTCACGGCTACACCTTC. Translating it yields CAWSAGLHGYTF.